Below are 23 T cell receptor beta chains sequenced from a single sample in a study of T-cell reconstitution after alpha-beta-depleted transplantation in children. TCRbeta library preparation incorporated unique molecular identifiers. TCRdb independently ran MiXCR on the PCR reads; one entry per CDR3 protein. The sample lists 200,000 to 250,000 distinct CDR3 sequences, roughly 8.1% occurring once. The sample here was PBMCs, mostly from graft donor cells, taken 360 days after TCRalphabeta/CD19-depleted stem cell transplant. Every receptor here comes from a male patient under 10 years old who had a stem cell transplant for acute myeloid leukemia, so the T cells may come from the graft donor.

There are a few counts of this clonotype. The chain joins TRBV7-3 to TRBJ1-1, with a possible D match to TRBD1 (6 bases). The CDR3 length is 14 residues. Germline values: CDR1 SGHTA, CDR2 FQGTGA. V was clipped by 2 bases and J by 1 base, with 8 bases between them. This CDR3 is CASSLAGANTEAFF. The CDR3 region has the DNA TGTGCCAGCAGCTTAGCGGGGGCGAACACTGAAGCTTTCTTT. The variable domain in full, completed from reference TRBV7-3 and TRBJ1-1, reads GAGVSQTPSNKVTEKGKYVELRCDPISGHTALYWYRQSLGQGPEFLIYFQGTGAADDSGLPNDRFFAVRPEGSVSTLKIQRTERGDSAVYLCASSLAGANTEAFFGQGTRLTVV.

This clonotype was observed a handful of times. The genes are TRBV5-1 and TRBJ2-7; 10 bases are a match to TRBD2. Germline loops: CDR1 SGHRS, CDR2 YFSETQ. Trimming took 3 bases from V and 4 from J; bases not matched to a gene: 4. The CDR3 is 14 residues long. The CDR3 loop reads CASSSGTSDYEQYF. The CDR3 DNA is TGCGCCAGCAGCTCCGGGACTAGCGATTACGAGCAGTACTTC.

V usage is TRBV12-3 or TRBV12-4 and J usage is TRBJ2-1; either TRBD1 or TRBD2 may fit D (5 bases each). The V gene lost 2 bases and the J gene lost 0 bases, with 20 bases spanning the gap. This CDR3 is built from 19 residues. The DNA of the CDR3 is TGTGCCAGCAGTTTATCAGGGTTTGTCCAGCGGATCTCCTACAATGAGCAGTTCTTC. It translates to CASSLSGFVQRISYNEQFF.

This chain uses TRBV4-1 with TRBJ2-5, with 9 nucleotides matching TRBD2. From germline, CDR1 is MGHRA and CDR2 YSYEKL. V was clipped by 5 bases and J by 5 bases; unmatched bases: 0. CDR3 length: 12 amino acids. This CDR3 is CASSAGGETQYF. As DNA, the CDR3 is TGCGCCAGCAGCGCGGGGGGGGAGACCCAGTACTTC.

The table lists this clonotype with a few counts. This chain uses TRBV12-3 or TRBV12-4 with TRBJ2-2; 9 bases are shared with TRBD1. The CDR3 has 15 amino acids. V shed 4 bases, J shed 3 bases, and the junction held 3 bases outside the gene matches. This CDR3 is CASSSRDRDTGELFF. The CDR3 DNA reads as TGTGCCAGCAGTTCCCGGGACAGGGACACCGGGGAGCTGTTTTTT.

The table lists this clonotype with a few counts. The CDR3 DNA follows: TGTGCCAGCTCACCACGTAGGGGTAACTACAATGAGCAGTTCTTC. Translation: CASSPRRGNYNEQFF. The genes are TRBV18 and TRBJ2-1; possibly TRBD1 for D (5 bases). The length of the CDR3 is 15 residues. Trimming pared 1 base from V and 3 bases from J, leaving 10 bases between. CDR1 and CDR2 (germline): KGHSH, LQKENI.

The CDR3, as DNA: TGTGCCAGCAGGACAGCGGGGGGTCAAGAGACCCAGTACTTC. It encodes CASRTAGGQETQYF. The rearrangement links TRBV12-3 or TRBV12-4 to TRBJ2-5, with 9 positions matching TRBD2. The junction had 4 bases not matched to a gene; V was cut back by 6 bases and J by 2 bases. The length of the CDR3 is 14 residues.

This clonotype was recorded at least ten times. This chain connects TRBV5-6 to TRBJ2-5; D is unclear. Germline values: CDR1 SGHDT, CDR2 YYEEEE. Trimming removed 0 bases from V and 5 bases from J, with 11 bases in between. The CDR3 is made up of 14 amino acids. The CDR3 DNA follows: TGTGCCAGCAGCTTGGTGGACGGCCAGGAGACCCAGTACTTC. This gives the protein CASSLVDGQETQYF. Full variable domain (outside the CDR3, taken from reference TRBV5-6 and TRBJ2-5): DAGVTQSPTHLIKTRGQQVTLRCSPKSGHDTVSWYQQALGQGPQFIFQYYEEEERQRGNFPDRFSGHQFPNYSSELNVNALLLGDSALYLCASSLVDGQETQYFGPGTRLLVL.

This chain uses TRBV11-2 with TRBJ2-5; D call uncertain. The CDR3 runs to 13 residues. Germline lookup yields CDR1 SGHAT and CDR2 FQNNGV. V was cut by 3 bases and J by 4 bases, with 9 bases left in between. The CDR3 coding sequence is TGTGCCAGCAGCTTCAGATATCGAGAGACCCAGTACTTC. This encodes CASSFRYRETQYF. Full variable domain (remainder filled in from reference TRBV11-2 and TRBJ2-5): EAGVAQSPRYKIIEKRQSVAFWCNPISGHATLYWYQQILGQGPKLLIQFQNNGVVDDSQLPKDRFSAERLKGVDSTLKIQPAKLEDSAVYLCASSFRYRETQYFGPGTRLLVL.

This clonotype appeared many times. The genes are TRBV12-3 or TRBV12-4 and TRBJ1-5; D is uncertain. V was clipped by 4 bases and J by 0 bases, with 4 bases between them. CDR3 length: 13 amino acids. The CDR3 spells CASSYNSNQPQHF. In DNA, the CDR3 is TGTGCCAGCAGTTATAATAGCAATCAGCCCCAGCATTTT.

This clonotype showed up many times. The J gene is TRBJ2-5, the V gene TRBV5-1, with D perhaps assigned TRBD1 or TRBD2 (5 bases each). The CDR3 sequence is 15 residues long. Trimming removed 3 bases at V and 1 base at J, with 13 bases between. Looked up from germline, CDR1 is SGHRS and CDR2 is YFSETQ. CDR3 in DNA: TGCGCCAGCAGCTCTAAGGACGGGGCCCAAGAGACCCAGTACTTC. It encodes CASSSKDGAQETQYF. Full variable domain (outside the CDR3, taken from reference TRBV5-1 and TRBJ2-5): KAGVTQTPRYLIKTRGQQVTLSCSPISGHRSVSWYQQTPGQGLQFLFEYFSETQRNKGNFPGRFSGRQFSNSRSEMNVSTLELGDSALYLCASSSKDGAQETQYFGPGTRLLVL.

This clonotype was counted only a few times. This rearrangement joins TRBV20-1 to TRBJ1-2; D might be TRBD1 (5 bases). CDR3 length equals 13 residues. Trimming took 6 bases from V and 4 from J, leaving 15 bases between them. CDR1 is DFQATT, CDR2 SNEGSKA, per germline (reference sequence). CDR3 nucleotides: TGCAGTGCCTTCAGGGCCCTAGGCTATGGCTACACCTTC. Its translation is CSAFRALGYGYTF.

This clonotype has just a few counts. The rearrangement links TRBV7-3 to TRBJ2-1, with D perhaps TRBD1 (6 bases). Per germline, CDR1 SGHTA and CDR2 FQGTGA. Between the trimmed V and J ends, which lost 2 bases and 7 bases, there was a span of 9 bases. There are 13 residues in the CDR3. This CDR3 is CASSLLRGNEQFF. The CDR3 DNA sequence: TGTGCCAGCAGCTTATTAAGGGGGAATGAGCAGTTCTTC.

This clonotype showed up many times. The V and J genes are TRBV9 and TRBJ2-2, with D unclear. The CDR3 is 15 residues long. CDR1 is SGDLS and CDR2 is YYNGEE in the germline V gene. The V gene lost 5 bases and the J gene lost 4 bases, with 15 bases spanning the gap. For the CDR3, the DNA is TGTGCCAGCAGGAGTTCGGGTCGAGGCACCGGGGAGCTGTTTTTT. Translating gives CASRSSGRGTGELFF.

This clonotype was recorded at least ten times. This chain joins TRBV12-3 or TRBV12-4 and TRBJ2-1; no clear D. V was cut by 1 base and J by 10 bases, with 8 bases left in between. The CDR3 covers 12 residues. CDR3 nucleotides: TGTGCCAGCAGTTTAGTTGGTGAAGAGCAGTTCTTC. Residues: CASSLVGEEQFF.

Ten or more counts support this clonotype. The chain employs TRBV3-1 and TRBJ2-5; 8 bases agree with TRBD2. The CDR3 loop spans 14 amino acids. J was trimmed by 3 bases and V by 1 base; bases with no gene match: 1. The germline CDR1 and CDR2 sequences are LGHDT and YNNKEL (reference sequence). CDR3 protein: CASSQAGGEETQYF. The CDR3, as DNA: TGTGCCAGCAGCCAAGCCGGGGGGGAAGAGACCCAGTACTTC.

This clonotype was seen a few times. The chain uses TRBV12-3 or TRBV12-4 and TRBJ1-2; perhaps TRBD1 as D (6 bases). The V end lost 1 base, the J end lost 3 bases, and 9 bases lay between the germline ends. The CDR3 length is 14 residues. The CDR3 sequence: CASSLDGGHYGYTF. The CDR3 bases are TGTGCCAGCAGTTTAGACGGGGGGCACTATGGCTACACCTTC.

This clonotype was detected only a few times. The rearrangement joins TRBV4-2 to TRBJ2-5; D is unclear. Trimming removed 1 base from V and 7 bases from J, with 19 bases in between. This CDR3 spans 16 amino acids. Germline V CDR1 and CDR2: LGHNA, YNFKEQ. CDR3: CASSQGPASRIGTQYF. DNA for the CDR3: TGTGCCAGCAGCCAAGGTCCGGCCTCCCGGATAGGGACCCAGTACTTC.

In its sample, this clonotype was seen many times. The chain couples TRBV20-1 to TRBJ2-2; D is unclear. The V end was cut by 0 bases, the J end by 0 bases, with 5 bases between. Per germline, CDR1 DFQATT and CDR2 SNEGSKA (reference sequence). This CDR3 region has 14 residues. This CDR3 is CSAREGSNTGELFF. The CDR3 region has the DNA TGCAGTGCTAGAGAAGGGTCGAACACCGGGGAGCTGTTTTTT.

This clonotype was seen a handful of times. The chain carries TRBV20-1 and TRBJ1-6, with TRBD1 matching 7 bases. The V segment lost 4 bases and the J segment 7 bases; nucleotides outside the gene matches: 4. The CDR3 covers 13 residues. Germline loops: CDR1 DFQATT, CDR2 SNEGSKA (reference sequence). CDR3 loop: CSATPGQNSPLHF. The CDR3, as DNA: TGCAGTGCTACCCCGGGACAGAATTCACCCCTCCACTTT.

The DNA for the CDR3 is TGTGCCAGCAGCTTTTCCGGGACAGGGACCGACTATGGCTACACCTTC. It yields the protein CASSFSGTGTDYGYTF. The chain links TRBV11-2 to TRBJ1-2, with TRBD1 matching 9 bases. The CDR3 is made up of 16 amino acids. Looked up from germline, CDR1 is SGHAT and CDR2 is FQNNGV. Unmatched junction bases numbered 8, after V lost 3 bases and J lost 3 bases.

This clonotype was counted ten times or more. The chain employs TRBV12-3 or TRBV12-4 and TRBJ1-1; TRBD1 might be the D (6 bases). This CDR3 contains 12 residues. Trimming cost V 6 bases and J 4 bases, with 9 bases left between them. The CDR3 DNA sequence: TGTGCCAGCAGACAGGGTCCCACTGAAGCTTTCTTT. It is translated as CASRQGPTEAFF.

This chain links TRBV6-5 with TRBJ1-5; D gene unclear. The germline CDR1 and CDR2 sequences are MNHEY and SVGAGI. V dropped 0 bases and J dropped 6 bases, with 6 bases sitting between them. This CDR3 is 13 amino acids long. The CDR3 coding sequence is TGTGCCAGCAGTTACTCGAAAGCTCAGCCCCAGCATTTT. Its translation: CASSYSKAQPQHF.